Below are 9 T cell receptor beta chains sequenced from a single sample in a study of CXCR3-negative and CXCR3-positive naive CD8 T cells. Libraries were UMI-labeled 5' RACE TRB cDNA. TCRdb reprocessed the 5' RACE reads; each CDR3 protein has one entry and no DNA is given. Its table records 45,000 to 70,000 distinct CDR3 sequences. Sequenced: memory CD8+ T cells from blood. All receptors derive from a human donor in good health. Some clones in this sample may be carry-over from other donors' samples.

The rearrangement links TRBV4-3 to TRBJ1-5. This CDR3 has 17 amino acids. Germline-derived CDR1 and CDR2 are LGHNA and YSLEER. This CDR3 reads CASSQDRGLNSNQPQHF.

The rearrangement joins TRBV6-4 to TRBJ2-3; the D call from TCRdb, TRBD2, cannot be confirmed without DNA. From germline, CDR1 is MRHNA and CDR2 SNTAGT. The CDR3 covers 15 residues. The CDR3 spells CASSASSTGADTQYF.

The rearrangement links TRBV4-1 to TRBJ2-2; TCRdb selects TRBD1, and the lack of DNA leaves this call unchecked. Germline CDR1 MGHRA, CDR2 YSYEKL. The CDR3 spans 17 residues. The CDR3 loop reads CASSQSGPGFGTGELFF.

The chain recombines TRBV28 with TRBJ1-1; TCRdb reports TRBD1, a call that lacks DNA to check it against. Germline assignment: CDR1 MDHEN and CDR2 SYDVKM. The CDR3 spans 16 residues. CDR3 sequence reads: CASRDWTGGEDTEAFF.

The genes are TRBV28 and TRBJ2-4. The CDR3 consists of 16 residues. Germline values: CDR1 MDHEN, CDR2 SYDVKM. CDR3 sequence: CASSLSRGGVRDIQYF.

The chain carries TRBV12-3 or TRBV12-4 and TRBJ1-5. CDR3 length equals 13 residues. The CDR3 is CASSSDSNQPQHF.

V usage is TRBV29-1 and J usage is TRBJ1-1; the TRBD1 assignment by TCRdb is unverifiable without DNA. CDR1 is SQVTM, CDR2 ANQGSEA, per germline. The CDR3 is made up of 11 amino acids. The chain's CDR3 is CSVGQGVEAFF.

This chain links TRBV7-2 with TRBJ2-2; the D call of TRBD2 rests on TCRdb alone, since no DNA is present to check it. From germline, CDR1 is SGHTA and CDR2 FQGNSA. The CDR3 consists of 13 residues. CDR3: CASSLGGLRELFF.

The rearrangement uses TRBV20-1 and TRBJ2-2; TCRdb picks TRBD2, but there is no DNA to check that call. The CDR3 has 14 residues. Germline CDR1 and CDR2: DFQATT and SNEGSKA (reference sequence). CDR3 loop: CSASPWEGTGELFF.